The 11 T cell receptor beta chains in this list originate from one sample, sequenced in a study of blood T cell repertoires in COVID-19. Profiling relied on immunoSEQ multiplex PCR, and the TCRdb table lists in-frame clones only, not all of them. The sample holds about 170,000 clones, around 85% seen once. The material sequenced was peripheral blood. The receptors shown here come from a man between 60 and 75 years old who had recovered from COVID-19.

The chain joins TRBV3-1 (or the pseudogene TRBV3-2) to TRBJ1-1; a weak D match, TRBD1 (6 bases). CDR3 size: 14 residues. The germline CDR1 and CDR2 sequences are LGHDT and YNNKEL (reference sequence). V was cut by 2 bases and J by 5 bases, with 12 bases left in between. CDR3 loop: CASSQNSRGTEAFF. For the CDR3, the DNA is TGTGCCAGCAGCCAAAATTCGAGGGGGACTGAAGCTTTCTTT.

This chain connects TRBV7-9 to TRBJ2-7; no firm D call. CDR3 length equals 11 residues. V lost 6 bases to trimming and J lost 0 bases, with 3 bases between them. Germline CDR1 is SEHNR and CDR2 is FQNEAQ (reference sequence). In DNA, the CDR3 is TGTGCCAGCAGTCACTCCTACGAGCAGTACTTC. It codes for CASSHSYEQYF.

The chain links TRBV9 to TRBJ2-3, with unresolved D. The CDR3 runs to 20 residues. The ends were cut back, 0 bases at V and 0 bases at J, with 23 bases in the middle. Germline V lookup: CDR1 SGDLS, CDR2 YYNGEE. CDR3 amino acids: CASSVEIGSKYLPSTDTQYF. In DNA form, the CDR3 reads TGTGCCAGCAGCGTAGAGATCGGGTCGAAATACCTACCTAGCACAGATACGCAGTATTTT.

The chain recombines TRBV4-2 with TRBJ1-5, with D possibly TRBD1 on 5 matching bases. The V end was cut by 2 bases, the J end by 0 bases, with 8 bases between. Per the germline V gene, CDR1 is LGHNA and CDR2 is YNFKEQ. There are 15 residues in the CDR3. This CDR3 reads CASSQFGGSNQPQHF. The CDR3 coding sequence is TGTGCCAGCAGCCAATTCGGGGGTAGCAATCAGCCCCAGCATTTT.

The chain links TRBV7-2 to TRBJ2-3; perhaps TRBD1 as D (6 bases). With 5 bases removed from V and 5 bases from J, the gap between germline ends came to 14 bases. CDR1 SGHTA and CDR2 FQGNSA come from the germline V gene. The CDR3 is 14 amino acids. CDR3 residues: CASSPGTRLDTQYF. DNA for the CDR3: TGTGCCAGCAGCCCTGGGACAAGGTTAGATACGCAGTATTTT.

This clone was detected only once. The V gene is TRBV16, the J gene TRBJ1-2, with TRBD1 matching over 7 bases. The CDR3 covers 15 residues. CDR1 KGHSY and CDR2 FQNENV come from the germline V gene. J gave up 4 bases and V 0 bases, and 5 bases lay outside the gene matches. In nucleotides, the CDR3 is TGTGCCAGCAGCCAATCAGGGACAGCCCTCTATGGCTACACCTTC. Its translation: CASSQSGTALYGYTF. The whole variable domain, remainder taken from reference TRBV16 and TRBJ1-2, is GEEVAQTPKHLVRGEGQKAKLYCAPIKGHSYVFWYQQVLKNEFKFLISFQNENVFDETGMPKERFSAKCLPNSPCSLEIQATKLEDSAVYFCASSQSGTALYGYTFGSGTRLTVV.

The rearrangement links TRBV25-1 to TRBJ1-4, with D unclear. Germline assignment: CDR1 MGHDK and CDR2 SYGVNS. The CDR3 runs 14 residues. The germline V and J ends were trimmed by 4 bases and 4 bases, with 10 bases remaining between them. CDR3 DNA: TGTGCCAGCAGTGGAGGGAAATATAATGAAAAACTGTTTTTT. Translating it yields CASSGGKYNEKLFF.

The chain links TRBV12-5 to TRBJ1-3, with D hard to call. This CDR3 is built from 18 residues. CDR1 is LGHNT and CDR2 is FRNRAP in the germline V gene. Between the trimmed V and J ends, which lost 0 bases and 2 bases, there was a span of 17 bases. The CDR3 DNA follows: TGTGCTAGTGGTTTGGTTCGCTTACGCTCAGAACCTGGAAACACCATATATTTT. As protein: CASGLVRLRSEPGNTIYF.

The rearrangement uses TRBV10-3 and TRBJ2-7, with D unresolved. CDR1 is ENHRY and CDR2 is SYGVKD in the germline V gene. Trimming left V 2 bases short and J 2 bases short, with 4 bases between. CDR3 size: 12 residues. CDR3 residues: CAISERPYEQYF. In DNA, the CDR3 is TGTGCCATCAGTGAGCGTCCCTACGAGCAGTACTTC.

This rearrangement joins TRBV11-2 to TRBJ1-4; D is uncertain. The CDR3 spans 16 residues. The germline V and J ends were trimmed by 1 base and 8 bases, with 17 bases remaining between them. CDR1 SGHAT and CDR2 FQNNGV come from the germline V gene. CDR3 protein: CASSLGLGGPGEKLFF. The CDR3 DNA reads TGTGCCAGCAGCTTAGGACTCGGAGGTCCCGGGGAAAAACTGTTTTTT.

This clone is a singleton in its sample. This chain links TRBV18 with TRBJ2-7, with TRBD1 as a possible D gene (6 bases). The germline CDR1 and CDR2 sequences are KGHSH and LQKENI. This CDR3 spans 14 amino acids. Trimming removed 6 bases at V and 5 bases at J, with 17 bases between. Here the CDR3 reads CASSRIGRGDEQYF. The CDR3 DNA follows: TGTGCCAGCTCCAGGATTGGCAGGGGTGACGAGCAGTACTTC.